What follows are 19 T cell receptor beta chains derived from one specimen sequenced in a study of vaccination and CD4 T cells after COVID-19. These TCRs' antigens remain unknown. Sample treatment: approximately 10-day PBMC culture with coronavirus spike peptide pools or control peptides (ViraFEST assay). At the Johns Hopkins FTIC core, DNA taken from cultured CD4+ T cells was sequenced by way of the Oncomine TCR Beta short-read assay. From the PCR reads, TCRdb called clonotypes with MiXCR, one entry per CDR3 protein. The table has just over 20,000 distinct CDR3 sequences, about three quarters seen once. Source material: CD4+ T cells from blood, cultured in vitro. Receptors originate from a human donor who had recovered from COVID-19.

The chain couples TRBV24-1 to TRBJ2-3; 11 bases align to TRBD2. This CDR3 comprises 17 residues. Per germline, CDR1 KGHDR and CDR2 SFDVKD. V dropped 4 bases and J dropped 5; count of bases not matched to a gene: 10. The CDR3 region is CATSENLAGGRGDTQYF. The CDR3, as DNA: TGTGCCACCAGTGAGAACCTAGCGGGAGGCCGTGGAGATACGCAGTATTTT.

As DNA, the CDR3 is TGTGCCAGTAGTGGGACCCTAAGGGGGGAGACCCAGTACTTC. Translation: CASSGTLRGETQYF. The rearrangement joins TRBV19 to TRBJ2-5, with D maybe TRBD1 (6 bases). Trimming pared 5 bases from V and 5 bases from J, leaving 15 bases between. Germline CDR1 reads LNHDA; CDR2 reads SQIVND (reference sequence). There are 14 residues in the CDR3.

This clonotype was picked up a small number of times. CDR3: CASSYVGLMAYTF. CDR3 sequence (DNA): TGTGCCAGCAGTTACGTCGGTCTTATGGCCTACACCTTC. The chain combines TRBV6-2 or TRBV6-3 with TRBJ1-2; D not resolved. Germline CDR1 and CDR2: MNHEY and SVGEGT. The CDR3 is 13 residues long. V shed 2 bases and J shed 10 bases, with 14 bases lying between them.

The chain is built from TRBV19 and TRBJ1-5; D is unresolved. Germline CDR1 and CDR2: LNHDA and SQIVND (reference sequence). The ends were cut back, 3 bases at V and 1 base at J, with 7 bases in the middle. This CDR3 is built from 14 residues. The DNA of the CDR3 is TGTGCCAGTAGTATCCAACGGAGCAATCAGCCCCAGCATTTT. It specifies CASSIQRSNQPQHF.

In DNA, the CDR3 is TGTGCCAGCAGCGACAGGGGGGCGAACACCGGGGAGCTGTTTTTT. This sequence encodes CASSDRGANTGELFF. The chain carries TRBV28 and TRBJ2-2; TRBD1 matches 9 bases. Trimming removed 6 bases from V and 0 bases from J; junction bases left unmatched: 2. Germline CDR1 and CDR2: MDHEN and SYDVKM. The CDR3 runs to 15 residues.

The chain carries TRBV11-3 and TRBJ2-2; D remains unclear. Trimming took 6 bases from V and 5 from J, leaving 13 bases between them. In germline, CDR1 is SGHNT, CDR2 YENEEA. CDR3 length equals 14 residues. DNA for the CDR3: TGTGCCAGCAGTTCCCCCCCCGGGACCGGGGAGCTGTTTTTT. Translation gives CASSSPPGTGELFF.

The chain combines TRBV6-5 with TRBJ2-7, with D uncertain. V gave up 0 bases and J gave up 9 bases, with 15 bases separating them. CDR1 MNHEY and CDR2 SVGAGI come from the germline V gene. The CDR3 sequence is 14 residues long. DNA for the CDR3: TGTGCCAGCAGTTACTCTAGGCTCGCGAGAGGGCAGTACTTC. Translating gives CASSYSRLARGQYF.

The chain joins TRBV7-6 to TRBJ2-3; 9 bases map to TRBD2. V shed 5 bases, J shed 5 bases, and the junction held 11 bases outside the gene matches. Germline V gives CDR1 SGHVS, CDR2 FNYEAQ. The CDR3 extends over 16 amino acids. The CDR3 here is CASSRALAGVGDTQYF. CDR3 nucleotides: TGTGCCAGCAGCCGCGCATTAGCGGGAGTTGGAGATACGCAGTATTTT.

The genes are TRBV6-2 or TRBV6-3 and TRBJ2-6; D gene ambiguous. This CDR3 region has 14 residues. Looked up from germline, CDR1 is MNHEY and CDR2 is SVGEGT. V shed 2 bases and J shed 1 base, with 3 bases lying between them. The CDR3 is CASSYPSGANVLTF. In DNA form, the CDR3 reads TGTGCCAGCAGTTACCCTTCTGGGGCCAACGTCCTGACTTTC.

The gene calls are TRBV7-9 and TRBJ1-1, with D possibly TRBD1 on 6 matching bases. Germline loops: CDR1 SEHNR, CDR2 FQNEAQ (reference sequence). V was clipped by 5 bases and J by 1 base, with 26 bases between them. This CDR3 is 19 amino acids long. CDR3 amino acids: CASSQTLSGTRTSNTEAFF. CDR3 bases: TGTGCCAGCAGCCAAACCCTATCCGGGACACGGACCTCGAACACTGAAGCTTTCTTT. Variable domain in full (rest from reference TRBV7-9 and TRBJ1-1): DTGVSQNPRHKITKRGQNVTFRCDPISEHNRLYWYRQTLGQGPEFLTYFQNEAQLEKSRLLSDRFSAERPKGSFSTLEIQRTEQGDSAMYLCASSQTLSGTRTSNTEAFFGQGTRLTVV.

V and J are TRBV27 and TRBJ2-5; 7 bases match TRBD2. CDR1 MNHEY and CDR2 SMNVEV come from the germline V gene (reference sequence). V shed 5 bases, J shed 2 bases, and the junction held 11 bases outside the gene matches. This CDR3 comprises 16 residues. The CDR3 here is CASSPSGSGMQETQYF. CDR3 nucleotide sequence: TGTGCCAGCAGTCCCAGTGGGAGCGGGATGCAAGAGACCCAGTACTTC.

This sequence joins TRBV24-1 and TRBJ2-2; 8 bases match TRBD1. The J segment lost 1 base and the V segment lost 2 bases, leaving 8 bases of the junction unmatched. CDR3 length: 18 amino acids. Germline CDR1 is KGHDR and CDR2 is SFDVKD. The DNA for the CDR3 is TGTGCCACCAGTGATTCGTGGGGGACAGGCAGGAACACCGGGGAGCTGTTTTTT. Translation gives CATSDSWGTGRNTGELFF.

The rearrangement joins TRBV6-2 or TRBV6-3 to TRBJ1-1; D is perhaps TRBD1 (5 bases). The CDR3 covers 15 residues. Between the trimmed V and J ends, which lost 4 bases and 2 bases, there was a span of 14 bases. CDR1 and CDR2 from the germline V gene are MNHEY and SVGEGT. DNA of the CDR3: TGTGCCAGCAGTTCCAGACAGACCCTCAACACTGAAGCTTTCTTT. Its protein is CASSSRQTLNTEAFF.

The rearrangement uses TRBV20-1 and TRBJ1-6; D ambiguous. The germline CDR1 and CDR2 sequences are DFQATT and SNEGSKA (reference sequence). The V end was cut by 6 bases, the J end by 0 bases, with 12 bases between. This CDR3 contains 15 residues. In DNA form, the CDR3 reads TGCAGTGCAAAATGGGGAGGCTCCTATAATTCACCCCTCCACTTT. This sequence encodes CSAKWGGSYNSPLHF.

This clonotype is large by share. V is TRBV28 and J is TRBJ1-5; D perhaps matches TRBD1 (6 bases). This CDR3 contains 11 residues. Germline V gene data show CDR1 as MDHEN and CDR2 as SYDVKM. For the CDR3, the DNA is TGTGCATGTGGGGGCGGACAGCCCCAGCATTTT. Amino acid sequence: CACGGGQPQHF.

This clonotype was observed once. The rearrangement links TRBV19 to TRBJ1-1; 7 nucleotides agree with TRBD1. The germline gives CDR1 LNHDA, CDR2 SQIVND (reference sequence). This CDR3 is built from 15 residues. The J segment lost 1 base and the V segment lost 3 bases, leaving 5 bases of the junction unmatched. The CDR3 sequence: CASSISGQSNTEAFF. In nucleotides, the CDR3 is TGTGCCAGTAGTATTTCGGGACAGTCGAACACTGAAGCTTTCTTT.

The chain employs TRBV27 and TRBJ1-1, with a possible D match to TRBD1 (5 bases). This CDR3 is 15 amino acids long. V lost 5 bases to trimming and J lost 4 bases, with 17 bases between them. CDR1 and CDR2 (germline): MNHEY, SMNVEV (reference sequence). CDR3 nucleotide sequence: TGTGCCAGCAGTCCCTGGGACCTTCGGGGCACTGAAGCTTTCTTT. It specifies CASSPWDLRGTEAFF.

The chain combines TRBV7-2 with TRBJ2-5; the D gene is possibly TRBD1 (5 bases). Trimming shortened V by 3 bases and J by 1 base, and 15 bases separated the two germline ends. The CDR3 covers 16 residues. Germline V gene sequence: CDR1 SGHTA, CDR2 FQGNSA. For the CDR3, the DNA is TGTGCCAGCAGCTTCTGGACAAATTGGGGCCAAGAGACCCAGTACTTC. Protein sequence: CASSFWTNWGQETQYF.

CDR3 DNA sequence: TGCAGTGCTAGGCTATCTGCGCGGAACACTGAAGCTTTCTTT. Encoded protein: CSARLSARNTEAFF. The V gene is TRBV20-1, the J gene TRBJ1-1; unclear D gene. V lost 3 bases to trimming and J lost 1 base, with 12 bases between them. The CDR3 contains 14 residues. CDR1 and CDR2 from the germline V gene are DFQATT and SNEGSKA (reference sequence).